The next 21 T cell receptor beta chains were all read from a single sample in a study of cytomegalovirus exposure and HLA in healthy donors. Researchers ran the PCR with 60 Vbeta and 13 Jbeta primers. Method: immunoSEQ multiplex PCR; TCRdb's copy keeps in-frame clones and lacks some. Seen here are about 170,000 clones, 77% observed once, and the top ten hold about 3.1%. The sample taken for sequencing was PBMCs. These receptors were collected from a female donor in good health and CMV-seronegative.

V is TRBV28 and J is TRBJ1-1, with D perhaps TRBD1 (5 bases). In germline, CDR1 is MDHEN, CDR2 SYDVKM. The CDR3 extends over 12 amino acids. The V end lost 8 bases, the J end lost 4 bases, and 11 bases lay between the germline ends. The CDR3 loop reads CASATDVTEAFF. In nucleotides, the CDR3 is TGTGCCAGCGCGACAGATGTCACTGAAGCTTTCTTT.

The gene calls are TRBV4-1 and TRBJ1-2, with TRBD1 matching 10 bases. Germline values: CDR1 MGHRA, CDR2 YSYEKL. The CDR3 has 16 residues. Germline trimming cut 2 bases from V and 5 bases from J; bases unmatched to any gene: 8. This CDR3 reads CASSQTGTGDEYGYTF. Written as DNA, the CDR3 is TGCGCCAGCAGCCAAACCGGGACAGGGGATGAGTATGGCTACACCTTC.

V and J are TRBV11-2 and TRBJ1-5; the D gene is possibly TRBD1 (5 bases). CDR1 and CDR2 (germline): SGHAT, FQNNGV. Trimming removed 1 base at V and 4 bases at J, with 11 bases between. The CDR3 spans 15 residues. In DNA form, the CDR3 reads TGTGCCAGCAGCTTAGGGTGGCAGGGAAATCAGCCCCAGCATTTT. It translates to CASSLGWQGNQPQHF.

The rearrangement links TRBV6-5 to TRBJ1-2; D is ambiguous. Germline V lookup: CDR1 MNHEY, CDR2 SVGAGI. Trimming pared 0 bases from V and 4 bases from J, leaving 6 bases between. This CDR3 has 13 amino acids. This chain's CDR3 is CASSYSSSYGYTF. CDR3 nucleotides: TGTGCCAGCAGTTACTCTTCCAGCTATGGCTACACCTTC.

This clone came up a few times. This rearrangement joins TRBV9 to TRBJ1-2, with D tentatively TRBD1 (6 bases). Germline-derived CDR1 and CDR2 are SGDLS and YYNGEE. This CDR3 region has 15 residues. With 4 bases removed from V and 8 bases from J, the gap between germline ends came to 21 bases. CDR3 coding DNA: TGTGCCAGCAGCCGGGGGGGCGGGCTGTTGACGGGCTACACCTTC. Amino acids: CASSRGGGLLTGYTF.

The chain uses TRBV15 and TRBJ2-5, with a tentative D call TRBD1 (6 bases). Looked up from germline, CDR1 is LNHNV and CDR2 is YYDKDF (reference sequence). Between the trimmed V and J ends, which lost 5 bases and 3 bases, there was a span of 19 bases. The CDR3 sequence is 16 residues long. CDR3 coding DNA: TGTGCCACCAGCCGTCAAGGGGGTGGACAGAAAGAGACCCAGTACTTC. This encodes CATSRQGGGQKETQYF.

This clone was observed a few times. The chain employs TRBV4-1 and TRBJ2-5; possible D gene TRBD2, 5 bases. The germline V gene encodes CDR1 MGHRA and CDR2 YSYEKL. Trimming removed 0 bases from V and 5 bases from J, with 10 bases in between. The CDR3 runs to 14 residues. CDR3 sequence (DNA): TGCGCCAGCAGCCAAGACGGCGGGTCTGAGACCCAGTACTTC. Translating it yields CASSQDGGSETQYF.

This chain connects TRBV27 to TRBJ2-7, with 7 nucleotides matching TRBD2. CDR3 length equals 14 residues. Germline CDR1 is MNHEY and CDR2 is SMNVEV (reference sequence). The V and J ends lost 10 bases and 7 bases, in that order; junction bases with no gene match: 16. The CDR3 DNA follows: TGTGCCACCTCACGGACTAGTGAATCGTGGGAGCAGTACTTC. It translates to CATSRTSESWEQYF.

This clone was recorded a few times. The rearrangement joins TRBV11-2 to TRBJ2-7; a possible D gene is TRBD2 (7 bases). The CDR3 is made up of 17 amino acids. V was cut by 3 bases and J by 0 bases, with 18 bases left in between. Germline V gives CDR1 SGHAT, CDR2 FQNNGV. The CDR3 spells CASSLGSGGLDSYEQYF. The CDR3 DNA follows: TGTGCCAGCAGCTTGGGATCGGGGGGCTTGGACTCCTACGAGCAGTACTTC.

Of note for this clone: One end of the junction is discordant with germline, which a read error may explain. The rearrangement links TRBV19 to TRBJ1-1, with D maybe TRBD1 (5 bases). Germline loops: CDR1 LNHDA, CDR2 SQIVND (reference sequence). There are 14 residues in the CDR3. In DNA, the CDR3 is TGTGCCGGTAGTATAAACCCCAGGGCAGTTGAAGCTTTCTTT. Its protein product is CAGSINPRAVEAFF.

The chain joins TRBV7-6 to TRBJ2-3, with 8 bases identical to TRBD1. The germline CDR1 and CDR2 sequences are SGHVS and FNYEAQ. The trim removed 5 bases at V and 4 bases at J, leaving 5 bases unmatched. This CDR3 contains 14 residues. CDR3 DNA sequence: TGTGCCAGCAGCATCAGGACAGGGCCAGATACGCAGTATTTT. The encoded protein is CASSIRTGPDTQYF. Combining the CDR3 with reference TRBV7-6 and TRBJ2-3 gives the whole variable domain GAGVSQSPRYKVTKRGQDVALRCDPISGHVSLYWYRQALGQGPEFLTYFNYEAQQDKSGLPNDRFSAERPEGSISTLTIQRTEQRDSAMYRCASSIRTGPDTQYFGPGTRLTVL.

V and J are TRBV7-9 and TRBJ1-5; D uncertain. This CDR3 is 14 amino acids long. Trimming cost V 3 bases and J 5 bases, with 11 bases left between them. Germline V CDR1 and CDR2: SEHNR, FQNEAQ (reference sequence). The CDR3 bases are TGTGCCAGCAGCTTCAGTAACGGAGATCAGCCCCAGCATTTT. As protein: CASSFSNGDQPQHF.

A remark on this clone: This sample includes further DNA sequences coding for the same CDR3. V gene TRBV9 combines with J gene TRBJ1-5, with 7 bases that match TRBD1. V gave up 0 bases and J gave up 2 bases; unmatched junction bases: 2. Germline V gene lookup returns CDR1 SGDLS and CDR2 YYNGEE. The CDR3 extends over 15 amino acids. The CDR3 DNA is TGTGCCAGCAGCGTAGGAGGGGGCGGCAATCAGCCCCAGCATTTT. Its protein product is CASSVGGGGNQPQHF. Together with reference TRBV9 and TRBJ1-5, the CDR3 gives the full variable domain: DSGVTQTPKHLITATGQRVTLRCSPRSGDLSVYWYQQSLDQGLQFLIQYYNGEERAKGNILERFSAQQFPDLHSELNLSSLELGDSALYFCASSVGGGGNQPQHFGDGTRLSIL.

The gene calls are TRBV27 and TRBJ1-1; no clear D. The V end lost 4 bases, the J end lost 1 base, and 7 bases lay between the germline ends. Germline V gives CDR1 MNHEY, CDR2 SMNVEV (reference sequence). This CDR3 has 13 residues. The CDR3 coding sequence is TGTGCCAGCAGTTGGCCAGGGAACACTGAAGCTTTCTTT. Amino acids: CASSWPGNTEAFF.

J is TRBJ2-5 and V is TRBV5-4, with no clear D. The CDR3 spans 12 residues. Trimming stripped 0 bases from V and 4 bases from J, with 4 bases between. Germline-derived CDR1 and CDR2 are SGHNT and YYREEE (reference sequence). The CDR3 loop is CASSLAGETQYF. The CDR3 DNA sequence: TGTGCCAGCAGCTTGGCGGGAGAGACCCAGTACTTC.

This clone was recorded only once. The J gene is TRBJ1-2, the V gene TRBV5-1, with 7 bases aligning to TRBD1. The CDR3 covers 15 residues. Germline V gene data show CDR1 as SGHRS and CDR2 as YFSETQ. J was trimmed by 2 bases and V by 2 bases; bases with no gene match: 6. The CDR3 DNA reads TGCGCCAGCAGCTTATCCGGGACAGAAAACTATGGCTACACCTTC. Encoded protein: CASSLSGTENYGYTF.

The chain links TRBV11-2 to TRBJ2-3, with 8 bases aligning to TRBD2. Germline V CDR1 and CDR2: SGHAT, FQNNGV. The CDR3 loop spans 17 amino acids. J lost 0 bases, V lost 1 base, and 6 bases had no gene match. DNA of the CDR3: TGTGCCAGCAGCTTAGGGGACGGGGGGGTAAGCACAGATACGCAGTATTTT. Translated, it gives CASSLGDGGVSTDTQYF.

The rearrangement joins TRBV5-1 to TRBJ2-1, with 12 positions matching TRBD2. Germline V CDR1 and CDR2: SGHRS, YFSETQ. After removal of 1 base from V and 6 bases from J, the junction contained 14 bases not matched to a gene. There are 19 residues in the CDR3. The DNA for the CDR3 is TGCGCCAGCAGCTTGTGGGCTAGCGGGGGGGGCCCAGGAGCCAATGAGCAGTTCTTC. It is translated as CASSLWASGGGPGANEQFF.

This chain links TRBV16 with TRBJ1-2, with D possibly TRBD1 on 6 matching bases. This CDR3 region has 15 residues. V lost 5 bases, J lost 4 bases, and 17 bases lay in between. The V gene's germline CDR1 is KGHSY and CDR2 FQNENV. The CDR3 sequence is CASSFFMGAGYGYTF. CDR3 nucleotides: TGTGCCAGCAGCTTTTTTATGGGGGCTGGCTATGGCTACACCTTC.

V is TRBV7-2 and J is TRBJ1-2; D not certain. V lost 2 bases and J lost 6, with 10 bases in between. The CDR3 has 13 amino acids. CDR1 is SGHTA and CDR2 is FQGNSA in the germline V gene. CDR3 protein: CASSLLEQHGYTF. The CDR3 DNA is TGTGCCAGCAGCTTACTGGAACAGCATGGCTACACCTTC.

This clone has only a few counts. This chain uses TRBV6-4 with TRBJ2-1; 11 nucleotides line up with TRBD2. The trim removed 4 bases at V and 8 bases at J, leaving 7 bases unmatched. Germline-derived CDR1 and CDR2 are MRHNA and SNTAGT. The CDR3 runs to 15 residues. The CDR3 loop is CASSVFLAGGDEQFF. CDR3 nucleotide sequence: TGTGCCAGCAGTGTCTTTCTAGCGGGAGGCGATGAGCAGTTCTTC.